This T cell receptor beta chain was captured by sequencing in a study of T cells in Graves' hyperthyroidism and ophthalmopathy. General observations from the study: Peripheral blood also featured most of the thyroid clonotypes expanded above 0.001.

TCR beta CDR3 sequences were amplified from RNA transcripts. In the first-round RT-PCR of the TCR CDR3, the HTBI primer set was used. TCRdb reprocessed the multiplex PCR reads with MiXCR, giving one entry per CDR3 protein. This table holds some 620,000 distinct CDR3 sequences, roughly 17% found once. With V trimmed by 3 bases and J by 2 bases, 4 bases remained unmatched. CDR3 size: 14 residues. The V gene's germline CDR1 is ENHRY and CDR2 SYGVKD. Note on this clonotype: Its antigen is unknown.

Calling Graves' hyperthyroidism stable meant ophthalmopathy did not progress within 18 months. The chain carries TRBV10-3 and TRBJ2-7; 7 bases match TRBD1. This TCR derives from a woman aged 25 to 39 with Graves' hyperthyroidism. Specimen: blood. In DNA, the CDR3 is TGTGCCATCAGTGATGGTCAGGGGGCCTACGAGCAGTACTTC. Its protein product is CAISDGQGAYEQYF.